The 7 T cell receptor beta chains listed next were all sequenced from one sample in a study of TIL therapy for anti-PD-1-resistant metastatic lung cancer. Time point here: pre-treatment sample, taken before nivolumab and TIL therapy. The libraries were made with immunoSEQ v3. This table comes from immunoSEQ multiplex PCR, and its TCRdb copy is limited to in-frame clones, with some not included. This sample yields about 32,000 clones, of which just under 75% are seen a single time; approximately 2.7% belongs to the top ten. Sequencing was performed on blood, taken at baseline. The receptors were gathered from a woman aged 30 to 85 with non-small cell lung cancer.

The genes are TRBV19 and TRBJ2-5; D uncertain. The V gene's germline CDR1 is LNHDA and CDR2 SQIVND (reference sequence). CDR3 length equals 12 residues. V lost 10 bases and J 5 bases, leaving 14 bases between the germline ends. The CDR3 nucleotides read TGTGCCACCGGACCTACCGCCGAGACCCAGTACTTC. Translating gives CATGPTAETQYF.

CDR3 sequence (DNA): TGTGCCAGCAGTGGGCAGGGTGAAGACACCTTC. It codes for CASSGQGEDTF. This chain connects TRBV2 to TRBJ1-2, with D perhaps matching TRBD1 (5 bases). Between the trimmed V and J ends, which lost 4 bases and 12 bases, there was a span of 12 bases. Germline values: CDR1 SNHLY, CDR2 FYNNEI. The CDR3 is 11 residues long. Combining the CDR3 with reference TRBV2 and TRBJ1-2 gives the whole variable domain EPEVTQTPSHQVTQMGQEVILRCVPISNHLYFYWYRQILGQKVEFLVSFYNNEISEKSEIFDDQFSVERPDGSNFTLKIRSTKLEDSAMYFCASSGQGEDTFGSGTRLTVV.

This clone was seen a single time. The genes are TRBV29-1 and TRBJ1-1; TRBD1 is a possible D gene (6 bases). Trimming took 5 bases from V and 1 from J, leaving 14 bases between them. CDR1 is SQVTM and CDR2 is ANQGSEA in the germline V gene. This CDR3 comprises 14 residues. CDR3 DNA: TGCAGCGTTATCCGGACAGAACGGAACACTGAAGCTTTCTTT. Translated, it gives CSVIRTERNTEAFF.

The V and J genes are TRBV12-1 and TRBJ2-5; the tabulated D call, TRBD2, remains unverified against the DNA. TRBV12-1 is an annotated pseudogene. This CDR3 comprises 14 residues. This CDR3 reads CASSLFTSRETQYF. The CDR3 nucleotides are TGTGCCAGCAGCTTATTTACTAGCAGAGAGACCCAGTACTTC.

CDR3 in amino acids: CAWSVSAHEQYF. DNA of the CDR3: TGTGCCTGGAGTGTATCCGCCCACGAGCAGTACTTC. The genes are TRBV30 and TRBJ2-7; D unclear. The CDR3 has 12 residues. Germline values: CDR1 GTSNPN, CDR2 SVGIG (reference sequence). The V gene lost 0 bases and the J gene lost 5 bases, with 8 bases spanning the gap.

J is TRBJ1-2 and V is TRBV5-5; D uncertain. Trimming pared 6 bases from V and 0 bases from J, leaving 18 bases between. Looked up from germline, CDR1 is SGHKS and CDR2 is YYEKEE (reference sequence). The CDR3 contains 16 residues. CDR3 in amino acids: CASTNLEANPNYGYTF. DNA of the CDR3: TGTGCCAGCACCAACTTGGAAGCCAATCCTAACTATGGCTACACCTTC.

This chain links TRBV5-1 with TRBJ1-1; 10 bases are shared with TRBD1. CDR1 SGHRS and CDR2 YFSETQ come from the germline V gene. This CDR3 has 17 amino acids. V gave up 3 bases and J gave up 2 bases; unmatched junction bases: 10. The CDR3 DNA reads TGCGCCAGCAGCTCCCGGGACAGGGGACTACCCAACACTGAAGCTTTCTTT. Amino acids: CASSSRDRGLPNTEAFF.